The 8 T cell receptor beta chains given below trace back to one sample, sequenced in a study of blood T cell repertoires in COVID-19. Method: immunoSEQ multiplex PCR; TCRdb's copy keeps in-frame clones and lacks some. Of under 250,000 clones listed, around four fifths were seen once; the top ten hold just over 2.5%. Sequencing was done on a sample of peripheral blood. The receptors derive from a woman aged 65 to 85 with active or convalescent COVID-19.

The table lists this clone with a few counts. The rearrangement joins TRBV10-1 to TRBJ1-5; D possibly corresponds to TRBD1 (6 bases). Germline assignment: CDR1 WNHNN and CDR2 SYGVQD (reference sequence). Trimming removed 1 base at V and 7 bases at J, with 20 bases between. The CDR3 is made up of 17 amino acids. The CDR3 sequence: CASSELFGRGARQPQHF. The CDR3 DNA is TGCGCCAGCAGTGAGTTATTTGGGCGGGGGGCCCGGCAGCCCCAGCATTTT.

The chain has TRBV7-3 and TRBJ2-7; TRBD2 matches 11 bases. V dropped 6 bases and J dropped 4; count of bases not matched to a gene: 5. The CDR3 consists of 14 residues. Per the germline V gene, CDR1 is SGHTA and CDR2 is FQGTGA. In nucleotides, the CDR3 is TGTGCCAGCAGTCCGGGACTAGCGGCTTACGAGCAGTACTTC. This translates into CASSPGLAAYEQYF.

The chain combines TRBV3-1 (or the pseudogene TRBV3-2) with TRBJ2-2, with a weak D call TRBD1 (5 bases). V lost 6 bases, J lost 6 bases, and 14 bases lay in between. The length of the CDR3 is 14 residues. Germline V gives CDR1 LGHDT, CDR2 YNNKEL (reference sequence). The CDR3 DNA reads TGTGCCAGCAGTCCTCAGGGTACGGCCGGGGAGCTGTTTTTT. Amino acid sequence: CASSPQGTAGELFF.

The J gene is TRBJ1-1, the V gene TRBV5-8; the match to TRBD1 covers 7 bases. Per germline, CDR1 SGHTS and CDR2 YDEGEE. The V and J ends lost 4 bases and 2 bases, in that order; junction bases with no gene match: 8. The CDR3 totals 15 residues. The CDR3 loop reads CASSRGGTANTEAFF. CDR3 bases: TGTGCCAGCAGCCGGGGGGGGACAGCCAACACTGAAGCTTTCTTT.

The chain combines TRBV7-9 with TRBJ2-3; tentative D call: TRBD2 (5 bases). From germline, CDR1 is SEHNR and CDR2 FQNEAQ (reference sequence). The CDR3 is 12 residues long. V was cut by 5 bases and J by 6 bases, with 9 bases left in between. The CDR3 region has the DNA TGTGCCAGCAGCCTCTCGGGGGATACGCAGTATTTT. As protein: CASSLSGDTQYF.

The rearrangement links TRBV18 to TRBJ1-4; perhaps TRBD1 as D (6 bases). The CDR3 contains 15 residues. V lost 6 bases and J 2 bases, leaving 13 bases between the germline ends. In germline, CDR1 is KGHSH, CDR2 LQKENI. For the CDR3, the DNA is TGTGCCAGCTCGGCGAGTCAGGGGACTAATGAAAAACTGTTTTTT. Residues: CASSASQGTNEKLFF.

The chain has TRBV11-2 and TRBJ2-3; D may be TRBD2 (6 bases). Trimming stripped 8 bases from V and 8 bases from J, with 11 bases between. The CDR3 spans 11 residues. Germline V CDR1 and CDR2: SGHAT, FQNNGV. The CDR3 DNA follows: TGTGCCAGCGAACTGGGGGGTACGCAGTATTTT. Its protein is CASELGGTQYF.

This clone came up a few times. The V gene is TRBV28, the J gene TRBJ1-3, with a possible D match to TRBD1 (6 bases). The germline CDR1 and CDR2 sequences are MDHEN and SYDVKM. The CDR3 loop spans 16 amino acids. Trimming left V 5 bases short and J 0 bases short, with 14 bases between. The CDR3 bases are TGTGCCAGCAGTACCCCCCAGACAGGCTCTGGAAACACCATATATTTT. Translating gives CASSTPQTGSGNTIYF.